Each of the 5 T cell receptor beta chains below was sequenced from the same sample in a study of cytomegalovirus exposure and HLA in healthy donors. Primers for the PCR totalled 60 Vbeta and 13 Jbeta. Sequencing was performed with immunoSEQ multiplex PCR; in TCRdb, only in-frame clones are kept and a portion is missing. The sample holds under 200,000 clones, about four fifths seen once. The material sequenced was PBMCs. These receptors were taken from a male donor in good health and CMV-seropositive.

The rearrangement joins TRBV9 to TRBJ2-3, with D tentatively TRBD1 (5 bases). The germline V gene has CDR1 SGDLS and CDR2 YYNGEE. The CDR3 loop spans 15 amino acids. V was shortened by 4 bases and J by 1 base, with 13 bases between the two germline ends. CDR3 loop: CASSREVGRTDTQYF. CDR3 DNA sequence: TGTGCCAGCAGCAGAGAAGTGGGGCGCACAGATACGCAGTATTTT.

This chain connects TRBV5-1 to TRBJ2-1; TRBD2 agrees at 14 bases. Germline V gene lookup returns CDR1 SGHRS and CDR2 YFSETQ. There are 17 residues in the CDR3. V shed 3 bases and J 9 bases; nucleotides not matched to a gene: 11. The CDR3 here is CASSSTGTSGGKSEQFF. The CDR3 DNA is TGCGCCAGCAGCTCGACCGGGACTAGCGGGGGCAAAAGTGAGCAGTTCTTC.

The chain has TRBV18 and TRBJ1-1, with 7 bases identical to TRBD1. Germline V CDR1 and CDR2: KGHSH, LQKENI. The length of the CDR3 is 14 residues. V lost 0 bases, J lost 8 bases, and 6 bases stayed unmatched. The CDR3 DNA reads TGTGCCAGCTCACCACCGACGGACAGGAGAGAAGCTTTCTTT. It yields the protein CASSPPTDRREAFF.

The chain carries TRBV5-5 and TRBJ2-3; no definite D call. V lost 4 bases, J lost 0 bases, and 15 bases lay in between. Germline CDR1 SGHKS, CDR2 YYEKEE (reference sequence). This CDR3 is 16 amino acids long. CDR3 sequence reads: CASSLQLLTSTDTQYF. DNA for the CDR3: TGTGCCAGCAGCCTTCAACTCCTAACTAGCACAGATACGCAGTATTTT.

The chain has TRBV7-6 and TRBJ2-2; 7 bases fit TRBD1. The germline V gene encodes CDR1 SGHVS and CDR2 FNYEAQ. This CDR3 has 17 residues. The V and J ends lost 4 bases and 3 bases, in that order; junction bases with no gene match: 11. CDR3 sequence (DNA): TGTGCCAGCAGCTCTTTAGGGGGCCGAGGAGACACCGGGGAGCTGTTTTTT. It encodes CASSSLGGRGDTGELFF.